This TCR beta chain was retrieved from a study of shared clonotypes between healthy human individuals. CDR3 length equals 17 residues. The repertoire was sequenced with immunoSEQ multiplex PCR; TCRdb's copy has only in-frame clones and lacks some. The table includes over 2 million clones, about 95% detected once. CD45RO-negative, CCR7-selected cells formed the naive CD8 fraction, which excluded terminally differentiated effector memory CD45RA+ cells. V gene TRBV21-1 combines with J gene TRBJ1-3. TRBV21-1 is marked as a pseudogene. This sequence originates from a young man in good health. Sequenced sample: naive CD8+ T cells sorted from blood. The CDR3 coding sequence is TGTGCCAGCAACGGGGGGGCAGGTAAGGACTCTGGAAACACCATATATTTT. This gives the protein CASNGGAGKDSGNTIYF.